Below are 22 T cell receptor beta chains sequenced from a single sample in a study of cytomegalovirus exposure and HLA in healthy donors. The primer mix had 60 Vbeta and 13 Jbeta primers. Only in-frame clones appear in the TCRdb table, and some are missing; sequencing was by immunoSEQ multiplex PCR. The table includes about 110,000 clones, nearly 80% detected once. Sequencing was carried out using PBMCs. Receptors were obtained from a woman in her twenties or thirties in good health and CMV-seronegative.

Worth noting for this clone: One end of the junction is discordant with germline, which a read error may explain. The genes are TRBV9 and TRBJ2-3; a possible D gene is TRBD1 (6 bases). Germline loops: CDR1 SGDLS, CDR2 YYNGEE. The CDR3 totals 13 residues. This CDR3 reads CTSSARTEDTQYF. The CDR3 DNA follows: TGTACCAGCAGCGCCCGGACAGAAGATACGCAGTATTTT.

This clone appeared once. The gene calls are TRBV11-1 and TRBJ2-5; 10 nucleotides line up with TRBD1. This CDR3 has 15 residues. Trimming removed 2 bases from V and 2 bases from J; junction bases left unmatched: 2. Germline lookup yields CDR1 SGHAT and CDR2 FQDESV (reference sequence). CDR3 amino acids: CASSLPGQGQETQYF. For the CDR3, the DNA is TGTGCCAGCAGCTTACCGGGACAGGGGCAAGAGACCCAGTACTTC.

CDR3 residues: CASSPTGGTTEAFF. CDR3 in DNA: TGTGCCAGCAGTCCAACAGGGGGGACCACTGAAGCTTTCTTT. The chain combines TRBV9 with TRBJ1-1; 8 bases align to TRBD1. Germline V gene sequence: CDR1 SGDLS, CDR2 YYNGEE. This CDR3 comprises 14 residues. After removal of 5 bases from V and 4 bases from J, the junction contained 7 bases not matched to a gene.

The CDR3 DNA is TGTGCCAGCAGCTTTGGGAGCGGGAGGCCCATAACCACAGATACGCAGTATTTT. Its translation: CASSFGSGRPITTDTQYF. This rearrangement joins TRBV5-4 to TRBJ2-3; 9 bases align to TRBD2. The CDR3 has 18 amino acids. Germline CDR1 and CDR2: SGHNT and YYREEE (reference sequence). The V segment lost 2 bases and the J segment 2 bases; nucleotides outside the gene matches: 12.

The rearrangement joins TRBV25-1 to TRBJ2-5, with D perhaps TRBD2 (6 bases). The J call is in doubt because the DNA end fits TRBJ2-7 better. The germline V gene encodes CDR1 MGHDK and CDR2 SYGVNS. The CDR3 is made up of 15 amino acids. Written as DNA, the CDR3 is TGTGCCAGCAGTGAATGGACTACCCACGGCTACGAGCAGTACTTC. This translates into CASSEWTTHGYEQYF.

J is TRBJ2-1 and V is TRBV7-9; 9 bases are a match to TRBD2. This CDR3 has 14 residues. V lost 8 bases and J lost 8; bases outside the gene matches: 10. Germline CDR1 reads SEHNR; CDR2 reads FQNEAQ (reference sequence). The CDR3 here is CASFLLAGMDEQFF. CDR3 nucleotides: TGTGCCAGCTTTCTGCTAGCGGGAATGGATGAGCAGTTCTTC.

The chain couples TRBV14 to TRBJ2-3; 7 nucleotides agree with TRBD2. V was clipped by 1 base and J by 4 bases; unmatched bases: 5. Germline V lookup: CDR1 SGHDN, CDR2 FVKESK. The CDR3 sequence is 15 residues long. In DNA form, the CDR3 reads TGTGCCAGCAGCCAAGGCGGGAGTCCGGCAGATACGCAGTATTTT. This encodes CASSQGGSPADTQYF.

The genes are TRBV6-5 and TRBJ2-7; TRBD1 agrees at 7 bases. J lost 2 bases, V lost 5 bases, and 9 bases had no gene match. CDR1 and CDR2 (germline): MNHEY, SVGAGI. The CDR3 totals 15 residues. The CDR3 nucleotides read TGTGCCAGCAGTCGAGGGGCACAGGGGACCTACGAGCAGTACTTC. Its protein product is CASSRGAQGTYEQYF.

This chain connects TRBV2 to TRBJ1-6; 7 nucleotides agree with TRBD1. Germline V gene data show CDR1 as SNHLY and CDR2 as FYNNEI. V shed 8 bases and J 6 bases; nucleotides not matched to a gene: 7. The CDR3 extends over 14 amino acids. For the CDR3, the DNA is TGTGCCAGCCGGGACAGCACATTTAATTCACCCCTCCACTTT. This gives the protein CASRDSTFNSPLHF.

Only a few counts were recorded for this clone. The chain couples TRBV2 to TRBJ1-5; TRBD1 agrees at 8 bases. The V and J ends lost 7 bases and 4 bases, in that order; junction bases with no gene match: 9. The CDR3 totals 15 residues. Per germline, CDR1 SNHLY and CDR2 FYNNEI. CDR3: CASKPTGVRNQPQHF. The CDR3 DNA follows: TGTGCCAGCAAGCCGACAGGGGTACGGAATCAGCCCCAGCATTTT.

The rearrangement joins TRBV29-1 to TRBJ1-1; D might be TRBD1 (5 bases). V was clipped by 6 bases and J by 3 bases, with 11 bases between them. Germline lookup yields CDR1 SQVTM and CDR2 ANQGSEA. CDR3 length: 12 residues. CDR3 region: CSVEDIYTEAFF. DNA of the CDR3: TGCAGCGTAGAGGACATCTACACTGAAGCTTTCTTT.

The gene calls are TRBV7-2 and TRBJ2-1, with TRBD1 identical over 10 bases. Germline V gene sequence: CDR1 SGHTA, CDR2 FQGNSA. The CDR3 runs 16 residues. V lost 4 bases and J lost 6; bases outside the gene matches: 9. DNA of the CDR3: TGTGCCAGCAGCTGGCTACCGGGACAGGGGTTCAATGAGCAGTTCTTC. Protein sequence: CASSWLPGQGFNEQFF. The full variable domain, rest sourced from reference TRBV7-2 and TRBJ2-1, is GAGVSQSPSNKVTEKGKDVELRCDPISGHTALYWYRQSLGQGLEFLIYFQGNSAPDKSGLPSDRFSAERTGGSVSTLTIQRTQQEDSAVYLCASSWLPGQGFNEQFFGPGTRLTVL.

This chain connects TRBV28 to TRBJ2-1; TRBD1 might be the D (6 bases). The CDR3 has 14 amino acids. Germline values: CDR1 MDHEN, CDR2 SYDVKM. Between the trimmed V and J ends, which lost 5 bases and 13 bases, there was a span of 21 bases. The CDR3 DNA follows: TGTGCCAGCAGTCCTACCCCAGACAGGCCCCCTCAGTTCTTC. Residues: CASSPTPDRPPQFF.

This clone was found once. V usage is TRBV30 and J usage is TRBJ2-4; tentative D call: TRBD1 (5 bases). Trimming took off 4 bases at V and 9 bases at J, with 13 bases between the two ends. The CDR3 runs 12 residues. In germline, CDR1 is GTSNPN, CDR2 SVGIG (reference sequence). The chain's CDR3 is CAWKGQGGIQYF. The CDR3 DNA reads TGTGCCTGGAAGGGGCAGGGCGGCATTCAGTACTTC.

CDR3 sequence: CASSRTGPFTNEKLFF. In DNA form, the CDR3 reads TGTGCCAGCAGCAGGACAGGGCCCTTCACTAATGAAAAACTGTTTTTT. The V gene is TRBV7-8, the J gene TRBJ1-4; TRBD1 matches at 8 bases. This CDR3 is built from 16 residues. Germline CDR1 is SGHVS and CDR2 is FQNEAQ. Trimming removed 5 bases from V and 2 bases from J; junction bases left unmatched: 7. The variable domain in full, with the rest retrieved from reference TRBV7-8 and TRBJ1-4, is GAGVSQSPRYKVAKRGQDVALRCDPISGHVSLFWYQQALGQGPEFLTYFQNEAQLDKSGLPSDRFFAERPEGSVSTLKIQRTQQEDSAVYLCASSRTGPFTNEKLFFGSGTQLSVL.

The genes are TRBV9 and TRBJ1-2; the match to TRBD1 covers 10 bases. CDR3 length: 15 amino acids. Trimming removed 3 bases from V and 6 bases from J; junction bases left unmatched: 8. CDR1 and CDR2 from the germline V gene are SGDLS and YYNGEE. For the CDR3, the DNA is TGTGCCAGCAGCGGACAGGGGGCTAGAGGCCATGGCTACACCTTC. Translation gives CASSGQGARGHGYTF.

Points on this clone: At one of its ends the junction is not consistent with the germline gene, which may arise from a read error. The gene calls are TRBV6-1 and TRBJ1-1; D may be TRBD1 (5 bases). CDR3 length: 14 residues. Germline values: CDR1 MNHNS, CDR2 SASEGT. CDR3: CASSKAGGDTEAFF. CDR3 nucleotides: TGTGCCAGCAGTAAAGCCGGGGGGGACACTGAAGCTTTCTTT.

The chain recombines TRBV29-1 with TRBJ1-1; maybe TRBD1 (5 bases). Looked up from germline, CDR1 is SQVTM and CDR2 is ANQGSEA. This CDR3 has 12 amino acids. The V end was cut by 2 bases, the J end by 7 bases, with 11 bases between. The CDR3 nucleotides are TGCAGCGTTGAAAGCAGACAGATTGAAGCTTTCTTT. Its protein is CSVESRQIEAFF.

The J gene is TRBJ2-2, the V gene TRBV30; weak D call: TRBD2 (6 bases). Trimming stripped 6 bases from V and 6 bases from J, with 14 bases between. The CDR3 is 13 amino acids. In germline, CDR1 is GTSNPN, CDR2 SVGIG (reference sequence). The CDR3 is CACTGVYSGELFF. The CDR3 bases are TGTGCCTGCACGGGGGTATATTCCGGGGAGCTGTTTTTT.

Here the CDR3 DNA reads TGTGCCAGCAGTTACACCCCTAGCGAAAGCTACAATGAGCAGTTCTTC. Translated, it gives CASSYTPSESYNEQFF. The rearrangement links TRBV6-5 to TRBJ2-1; maybe TRBD2 (6 bases). This CDR3 has 16 residues. Germline CDR1 MNHEY, CDR2 SVGAGI. V was shortened by 2 bases and J by 3 bases, with 14 bases between the two germline ends.

The J gene is TRBJ1-5, the V gene TRBV19, with 7 positions matching TRBD1. From germline, CDR1 is LNHDA and CDR2 SQIVND (reference sequence). Trimming took 8 bases from V and 3 from J; bases not matched to a gene: 4. This CDR3 region has 13 residues. In nucleotides, the CDR3 is TGTGCCAGTTCGGACAGGACCAATCAGCCCCAGCATTTT. Its translation: CASSDRTNQPQHF.

CDR3 nucleotide sequence: TGTGCCAGCAAACCTCCCGGGGCGGGGGACTATGGCTACACCTTC. Its protein product is CASKPPGAGDYGYTF. The chain is built from TRBV5-6 and TRBJ1-2; a possible D gene is TRBD1 (5 bases). Germline V gene sequence: CDR1 SGHDT, CDR2 YYEEEE. Trimming stripped 6 bases from V and 3 bases from J, with 18 bases between. This CDR3 region has 15 residues.